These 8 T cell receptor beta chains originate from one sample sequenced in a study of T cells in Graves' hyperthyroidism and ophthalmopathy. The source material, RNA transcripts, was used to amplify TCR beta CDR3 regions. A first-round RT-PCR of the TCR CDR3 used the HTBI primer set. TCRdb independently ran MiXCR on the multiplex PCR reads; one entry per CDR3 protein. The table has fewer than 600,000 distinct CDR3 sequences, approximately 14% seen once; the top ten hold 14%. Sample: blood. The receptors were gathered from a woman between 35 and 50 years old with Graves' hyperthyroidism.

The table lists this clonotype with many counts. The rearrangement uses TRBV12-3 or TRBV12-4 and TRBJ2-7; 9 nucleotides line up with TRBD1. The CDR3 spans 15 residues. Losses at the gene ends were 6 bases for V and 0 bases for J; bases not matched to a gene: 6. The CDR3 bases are TGTGCCAGCAGCCGACCGGGACAGGGCTCCTACGAGCAGTACTTC. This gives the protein CASSRPGQGSYEQYF.

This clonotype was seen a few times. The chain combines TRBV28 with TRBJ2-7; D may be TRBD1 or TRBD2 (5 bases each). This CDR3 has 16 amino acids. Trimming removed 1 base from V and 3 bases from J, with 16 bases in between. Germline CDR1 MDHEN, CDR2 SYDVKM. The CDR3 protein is CASSLSGAGRNYEQYF. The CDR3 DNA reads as TGTGCCAGCAGTTTATCCGGGGCGGGTAGGAACTACGAGCAGTACTTC.

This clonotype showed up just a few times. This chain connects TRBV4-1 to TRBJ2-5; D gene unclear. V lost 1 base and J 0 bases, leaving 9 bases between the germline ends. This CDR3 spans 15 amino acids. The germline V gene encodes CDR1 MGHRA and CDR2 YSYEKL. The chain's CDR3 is CASSQVVGYQETQYF. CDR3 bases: TGCGCCAGCAGCCAAGTCGTGGGGTACCAAGAGACCCAGTACTTC.

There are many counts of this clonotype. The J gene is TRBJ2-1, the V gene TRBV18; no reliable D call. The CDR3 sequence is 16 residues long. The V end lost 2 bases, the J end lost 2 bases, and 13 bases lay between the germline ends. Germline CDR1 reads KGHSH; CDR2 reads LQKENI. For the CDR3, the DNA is TGTGCCAGCTCACCAGCCAAGGCACTGACCTACAATGAGCAGTTCTTC. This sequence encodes CASSPAKALTYNEQFF.

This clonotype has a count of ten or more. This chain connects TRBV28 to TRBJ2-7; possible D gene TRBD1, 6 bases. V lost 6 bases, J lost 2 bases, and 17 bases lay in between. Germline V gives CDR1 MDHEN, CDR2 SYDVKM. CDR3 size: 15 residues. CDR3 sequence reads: CASSFLGEGAYEQYF. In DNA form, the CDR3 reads TGTGCCAGCAGCTTCTTAGGAGAGGGGGCCTACGAGCAGTACTTC.

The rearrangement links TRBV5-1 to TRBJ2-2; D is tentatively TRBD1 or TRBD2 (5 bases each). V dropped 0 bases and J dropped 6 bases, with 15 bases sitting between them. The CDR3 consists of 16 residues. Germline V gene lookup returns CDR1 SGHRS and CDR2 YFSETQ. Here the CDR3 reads CASSLDRIVGAGELFF. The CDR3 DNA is TGCGCCAGCAGCTTGGACAGGATAGTGGGGGCCGGGGAGCTGTTTTTT.

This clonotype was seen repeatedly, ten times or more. The chain's CDR3 is CASSFGRSSYEQYF. The CDR3 DNA reads TGTGCCAGCAGTTTCGGGCGGAGCTCCTACGAGCAGTACTTC. The gene calls are TRBV28 and TRBJ2-7; D ambiguous. The V gene lost 3 bases and the J gene lost 0 bases, with 9 bases spanning the gap. Per the germline V gene, CDR1 is MDHEN and CDR2 is SYDVKM. This CDR3 is 14 amino acids long.

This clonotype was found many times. The CDR3 loop reads CASSYSVSGRSGETQYF. The CDR3 bases are TGTGCCAGCAGTTACTCGGTCAGCGGGAGAAGTGGAGAGACCCAGTACTTC. The gene calls are TRBV6-5 and TRBJ2-5, with TRBD2 matching over 8 bases. With V trimmed by 0 bases and J by 4 bases, 10 bases remained unmatched. The CDR3 runs to 17 residues. In germline, CDR1 is MNHEY, CDR2 SVGAGI.